This passage covers 25 T cell receptor beta chains from one sample sequenced in a study of blood T cell repertoires in COVID-19. Sequencing was performed with immunoSEQ multiplex PCR; in TCRdb, only in-frame clones are kept and a portion is missing. Of approximately 180,000 clones in the sample, about 83% are singletons; the top ten hold approximately 18%. The sample taken for sequencing was peripheral blood. Receptor source: a person aged 65-85 years with COVID-19, enrolled during active disease.

The CDR3 DNA is TGTGCCAGCAGGCGGGACGTGGGTGAAAAACTGTTTTTT. This translates into CASRRDVGEKLFF. The chain has TRBV28 and TRBJ1-4, with D possibly TRBD1 on 5 matching bases. V was clipped by 6 bases and J by 7 bases, with 12 bases between them. CDR1 MDHEN and CDR2 SYDVKM come from the germline V gene. This CDR3 has 13 residues.

V usage is TRBV6-1 and J usage is TRBJ2-3, with TRBD2 as a possible D gene (5 bases). The CDR3 contains 15 residues. Trimming shortened V by 3 bases and J by 0 bases, and 10 bases separated the two germline ends. CDR1 and CDR2 from the germline V gene are MNHNS and SASEGT. CDR3 amino acids: CASSDERTSTDTQYF. In DNA, the CDR3 is TGTGCCAGCAGTGACGAGCGGACTAGCACAGATACGCAGTATTTT.

The V gene is TRBV6-6, the J gene TRBJ2-3, with 11 bases identical to TRBD2. The V gene end was trimmed by 6 bases and the J gene end by 2 bases; junction bases not matched to a gene: 7. The germline gives CDR1 MNHNY, CDR2 SVGAGI (reference sequence). The CDR3 sequence is 16 residues long. The DNA for the CDR3 is TGTGCCAGCAGAAAGGGGACTAGCGGCAACACAGATACGCAGTATTTT. Amino acid sequence: CASRKGTSGNTDTQYF.

The chain is built from TRBV9 and TRBJ2-5; 7 bases match TRBD1. V shed 0 bases and J 5 bases; nucleotides not matched to a gene: 7. This CDR3 has 15 residues. From germline, CDR1 is SGDLS and CDR2 YYNGEE. CDR3 in amino acids: CASSVEAGGYETQYF. Here the CDR3 DNA reads TGTGCCAGCAGCGTAGAGGCAGGGGGATATGAGACCCAGTACTTC.

The chain has TRBV4-3 and TRBJ2-7; no definite D call. The CDR3 loop spans 13 amino acids. Germline CDR1 reads LGHNA; CDR2 reads YSLEER. Trimming cost V 3 bases and J 3 bases, with 9 bases left between them. The CDR3 loop reads CASSQERHYEQYF. In nucleotides, the CDR3 is TGCGCCAGCAGCCAGGAGAGGCACTACGAGCAGTACTTC.

The chain uses TRBV20-1 and TRBJ2-3, with D unresolved. CDR1 is DFQATT and CDR2 is SNEGSKA in the germline V gene (reference sequence). CDR3 size: 11 residues. DNA for the CDR3: TGCGGTGGTGAGGGCACAGATACGCAGTATTTT. Protein product: CGGEGTDTQYF.

This chain uses TRBV6-5 with TRBJ2-3; a weak D match, TRBD1 (5 bases). The CDR3 totals 15 residues. Trimming stripped 2 bases from V and 3 bases from J, with 12 bases between. CDR1 is MNHEY and CDR2 is SVGAGI in the germline V gene. CDR3: CASSYGWGETDTQYF. The CDR3 DNA reads TGTGCCAGCAGTTACGGGTGGGGCGAGACAGATACGCAGTATTTT.

For this clone: Other DNA sequences from this sample encode an identical CDR3 as well. The rearrangement joins TRBV7-9 to TRBJ2-5; 7 positions agree with TRBD1. Per germline, CDR1 SEHNR and CDR2 FQNEAQ (reference sequence). The CDR3 is 15 residues long. Unmatched junction bases numbered 4, after V lost 2 bases and J lost 1 base. The CDR3 nucleotides read TGTGCCAGCAGCTTAAGACAGGGTCTCCAAGAGACCCAGTACTTC. This encodes CASSLRQGLQETQYF.

The V call is TRBV15, the J call TRBJ1-6, with D possibly TRBD1 on 5 matching bases. CDR3 size: 16 residues. Germline V gives CDR1 LNHNV, CDR2 YYDKDF (reference sequence). Trimming took 1 base from V and 10 from J, leaving 17 bases between them. CDR3 coding DNA: TGTGCCACCAGCAGAGGAGGCCAGGGACTAAACTCACCCCTCCACTTT. Protein sequence: CATSRGGQGLNSPLHF.

A single count supports this clone. The gene calls are TRBV6-1 and TRBJ1-5; 12 bases map to TRBD1. After removal of 3 bases from V and 5 bases from J, the junction contained 8 bases not matched to a gene. This CDR3 contains 17 residues. From germline, CDR1 is MNHNS and CDR2 SASEGT. In nucleotides, the CDR3 is TGTGCCAGCAGTGAGGGGGGGGACAGGGGGCTCTATCAGCCCCAGCATTTT. This encodes CASSEGGDRGLYQPQHF.

The rearrangement uses TRBV4-3 and TRBJ2-7; a possible D gene is TRBD2 (6 bases). The CDR3 contains 15 residues. V was trimmed by 3 bases and J by 1 base, leaving 13 bases between them. Germline loops: CDR1 LGHNA, CDR2 YSLEER. CDR3 loop: CASSQRRGPSYEQYF. CDR3 DNA sequence: TGCGCCAGCAGCCAGAGGCGGGGACCGTCCTACGAGCAGTACTTC.

J is TRBJ1-6 and V is TRBV6-5; TRBD1 aligns across 8 bases. This CDR3 contains 15 residues. CDR1 is MNHEY and CDR2 is SVGAGI in the germline V gene. V shed 6 bases and J 4 bases; nucleotides not matched to a gene: 5. The CDR3 DNA sequence: TGTGCCAGCAGACCTACAGGGGGGTATAATTCACCCCTCCACTTT. Translation gives CASRPTGGYNSPLHF.

The gene calls are TRBV6-2 or TRBV6-3 and TRBJ2-7; TRBD1 agrees at 9 bases. V lost 5 bases, J lost 2 bases, and 10 bases stayed unmatched. The CDR3 has 16 amino acids. CDR1 and CDR2 (germline): MNHEY, SVGEGT. CDR3 bases: TGTGCCAGCAGTGCCCGACCGGGACAGGGAGCCTACGAGCAGTACTTC. It encodes CASSARPGQGAYEQYF.

The chain uses TRBV11-2 and TRBJ2-5; 8 bases match TRBD1. The germline V gene encodes CDR1 SGHAT and CDR2 FQNNGV. This CDR3 region has 14 residues. V lost 6 bases, J lost 2 bases, and 5 bases stayed unmatched. The chain's CDR3 is CASRWDRRQETQYF. The CDR3 nucleotides are TGTGCCAGCAGGTGGGACAGGCGACAAGAGACCCAGTACTTC.

V usage is TRBV21-1 and J usage is TRBJ1-2. TRBV21-1 counts as a pseudogene. This CDR3 region has 13 residues. The CDR3 DNA is TGTGCCAGCAGCAAAGACAAAGAGGATGGCTACACCTTC. Protein: CASSKDKEDGYTF.

This clone came up once. The J gene is TRBJ2-1, the V gene TRBV11-2; perhaps TRBD2 as D (5 bases). The V end was cut by 5 bases, the J end by 8 bases, with 22 bases between. The CDR3 is 16 residues long. CDR1 and CDR2 (germline): SGHAT, FQNNGV. This CDR3 is CASSRLEAGRTDEQFF. CDR3 nucleotides: TGTGCCAGCAGCCGACTGGAGGCGGGTCGGACGGATGAGCAGTTCTTC.

The V call is TRBV19, the J call TRBJ1-1, with 11 bases aligning to TRBD1. The CDR3 is 17 amino acids. The germline gives CDR1 LNHDA, CDR2 SQIVND (reference sequence). V dropped 4 bases and J dropped 1; count of bases not matched to a gene: 8. The CDR3 coding sequence is TGTGCCAGTAGTACTGGACAGGGGGCGATGGGGAACACTGAAGCTTTCTTT. Translation gives CASSTGQGAMGNTEAFF.

J is TRBJ1-2 and V is TRBV7-3; TRBD1 matches at 9 bases. This CDR3 spans 16 amino acids. Trimming at V came to 4 bases and at J to 6 bases, leaving 12 bases not matched to a gene. CDR1 is SGHTA and CDR2 is FQGTGA in the germline V gene. The CDR3 spells CASSSGRGTGLDGYTF. DNA for the CDR3: TGTGCCAGCAGCTCGGGTCGAGGGACAGGGCTCGATGGCTACACCTTC.

This clone was picked up a small number of times. This sequence joins TRBV6-5 and TRBJ1-5; D not certain. This CDR3 is 13 amino acids long. Germline CDR1 and CDR2: MNHEY and SVGAGI. Between the trimmed V and J ends, which lost 10 bases and 2 bases, there was a span of 12 bases. The CDR3 DNA sequence: TGTGCCACCTATGGGCAGGGCAATCAGCCCCAGCATTTT. This codes for CATYGQGNQPQHF.

The chain is built from TRBV7-2 and TRBJ1-1; no clear D. Trimming removed 1 base from V and 0 bases from J, with 6 bases in between. The CDR3 consists of 14 residues. Germline assignment: CDR1 SGHTA and CDR2 FQGNSA. The CDR3 coding sequence is TGTGCCAGCAGCTTAGACAGAATGAACACTGAAGCTTTCTTT. Amino acids: CASSLDRMNTEAFF. Full variable domain (rest looked up from reference TRBV7-2 and TRBJ1-1): GAGVSQSPSNKVTEKGKDVELRCDPISGHTALYWYRQSLGQGLEFLIYFQGNSAPDKSGLPSDRFSAERTGGSVSTLTIQRTQQEDSAVYLCASSLDRMNTEAFFGQGTRLTVV.

The chain joins TRBV27 to TRBJ1-4; D call uncertain. The CDR3 totals 14 residues. The germline CDR1 and CDR2 sequences are MNHEY and SMNVEV (reference sequence). The V gene lost 2 bases and the J gene lost 5 bases, with 9 bases spanning the gap. The chain's CDR3 is CASSLRRENEKLFF. Written as DNA, the CDR3 is TGTGCCAGCAGTTTAAGACGGGAAAATGAAAAACTGTTTTTT.

The chain links TRBV2 to TRBJ1-5; a weak D match, TRBD1 (5 bases). Germline CDR1 reads SNHLY; CDR2 reads FYNNEI. This CDR3 comprises 13 residues. The V and J ends lost 8 bases and 5 bases respectively, with 13 bases between them. The CDR3 here is CASGRGKDQPQHF. The DNA of the CDR3 is TGTGCCAGCGGGCGGGGGAAGGATCAGCCCCAGCATTTT.

This clone appeared once. This chain links TRBV19 with TRBJ2-1, with 10 bases that match TRBD2. Trimming cost V 1 base and J 5 bases; bases outside gene matches: 2. Germline V gene lookup returns CDR1 LNHDA and CDR2 SQIVND (reference sequence). The CDR3 covers 15 residues. The CDR3 sequence: CASSIVLAGNNEQFF. Here the CDR3 DNA reads TGTGCCAGTAGTATAGTACTAGCGGGGAACAATGAGCAGTTCTTC.

This rearrangement joins TRBV7-2 to TRBJ1-5, with a weak D call TRBD1 (5 bases). V shed 2 bases and J shed 4 bases, with 6 bases lying between them. CDR3 length: 13 residues. The germline gives CDR1 SGHTA, CDR2 FQGNSA. Here the CDR3 reads CASSLPGNQPQHF. DNA for the CDR3: TGTGCCAGCAGCTTACCAGGGAATCAGCCCCAGCATTTT.

The CDR3 sequence is CASSPKQGFPNEQFF. CDR3 sequence (DNA): TGTGCCAGCAGCCCCAAACAGGGTTTTCCGAATGAGCAGTTCTTC. V and J are TRBV7-2 and TRBJ2-1, with D perhaps matching TRBD1 (6 bases). Germline V gene data show CDR1 as SGHTA and CDR2 as FQGNSA. The CDR3 totals 15 residues. The ends were cut back, 5 bases at V and 7 bases at J, with 18 bases in the middle.